A single sample gave rise to the 12 T cell receptor beta chains below, sequenced in a study of blood T cell repertoires in COVID-19. Sequencing used immunoSEQ multiplex PCR; TCRdb keeps in-frame clones, though not all of them. The data show 95,000 or so clones, about 86% seen once. Sequenced input: peripheral blood. These receptors were taken from a man at least 80 years old with active or convalescent COVID-19.

The chain couples TRBV4-1 to TRBJ1-2; perhaps TRBD1 as D (6 bases). The CDR3 runs 14 residues. CDR1 MGHRA and CDR2 YSYEKL come from the germline V gene. V lost 3 bases, J lost 6 bases, and 14 bases lay in between. The DNA for the CDR3 is TGCGCCAGCAGCCACGCCGGGACACGGGATGGCTACACCTTC. Its protein is CASSHAGTRDGYTF.

This clone was counted once. The J gene is TRBJ2-1, the V gene TRBV11-2; 8 nucleotides align to TRBD2. Germline V gene lookup returns CDR1 SGHAT and CDR2 FQNNGV. Unmatched junction bases numbered 14, after V lost 4 bases and J lost 3 bases. The CDR3 totals 18 residues. The CDR3: CASSSLKREKRGYNEQFF. The CDR3, as DNA: TGTGCCAGCAGCTCCCTAAAGCGGGAGAAAAGGGGCTACAATGAGCAGTTCTTC.

This clone was picked up a small number of times. V gene TRBV29-1 combines with J gene TRBJ1-2; possibly TRBD1 for D (5 bases). The CDR3 extends over 15 amino acids. Germline V gives CDR1 SQVTM, CDR2 ANQGSEA. Trimming removed 1 base from V and 3 bases from J, with 15 bases in between. This CDR3 reads CSVEGSGTDYYGYTF. The CDR3 nucleotides read TGCAGCGTTGAAGGGAGCGGGACGGATTACTATGGCTACACCTTC.

The CDR3 loop reads CATSREAGFRFF. Written as DNA, the CDR3 is TGTGCCACCAGCAGAGAAGCGGGATTTAGGTTCTTC. The chain has TRBV15 and TRBJ2-1; the match to TRBD2 covers 7 bases. Losses at the gene ends were 0 bases for V and 15 bases for J; bases not matched to a gene: 5. This CDR3 has 12 amino acids. Looked up from germline, CDR1 is LNHNV and CDR2 is YYDKDF (reference sequence).

The rearrangement links TRBV4-2 to TRBJ1-5; D possibly corresponds to TRBD1 (5 bases). With 1 base removed from V and 1 base from J, the gap between germline ends came to 11 bases. This CDR3 has 16 residues. CDR1 is LGHNA, CDR2 YNFKEQ, per germline. DNA of the CDR3: TGTGCCAGCAGCCAAGGTTTAGGGGTCAGCAATCAGCCCCAGCATTTT. This codes for CASSQGLGVSNQPQHF.

V usage is TRBV30 and J usage is TRBJ2-1; D not resolved. Germline values: CDR1 GTSNPN, CDR2 SVGIG (reference sequence). V was clipped by 2 bases and J by 9 bases, with 17 bases between them. The CDR3 spans 14 residues. CDR3 region: CAWSRVYTLGEQFF. CDR3 coding DNA: TGTGCCTGGAGTCGGGTCTACACTCTGGGTGAGCAGTTCTTC.

This clone was seen a handful of times. V usage is TRBV14 and J usage is TRBJ2-3; TRBD1 matches 7 bases. Germline CDR1 reads SGHDN; CDR2 reads FVKESK. This CDR3 spans 11 amino acids. Germline trimming cut 5 bases from V and 11 bases from J; bases unmatched to any gene: 4. The CDR3 region has the DNA TGTGCCAGCAGCTCGGGACAGTTGCAGTATTTT. This sequence encodes CASSSGQLQYF.

CDR3 coding DNA: TGTGCCAGCAGTGAATTGGGGGAGGACACCGGGGAGCTGTTTTTT. This codes for CASSELGEDTGELFF. The chain couples TRBV25-1 to TRBJ2-2; tentatively, D is TRBD2 (6 bases). The V and J ends lost 1 base and 3 bases respectively, with 9 bases between them. Germline V lookup: CDR1 MGHDK, CDR2 SYGVNS. The CDR3 covers 15 residues.

The rearrangement links TRBV7-2 to TRBJ2-7; tentatively, D is TRBD2 (6 bases). Germline lookup yields CDR1 SGHTA and CDR2 FQGNSA. V was pared by 3 bases and J by 4 bases, with 19 bases between. The CDR3 contains 16 residues. CDR3 in DNA: TGTGCCAGCAGCTTTTTTTGGGGAGGCCTCAGTTACGAGCAGTACTTC. Its translation: CASSFFWGGLSYEQYF.

V and J are TRBV9 and TRBJ2-1; 12 nucleotides align to TRBD2. Germline lookup yields CDR1 SGDLS and CDR2 YYNGEE. The CDR3 consists of 14 residues. The V segment lost 6 bases and the J segment 5 bases; nucleotides outside the gene matches: 3. CDR3 sequence: CASTRTSGNNEQFF. CDR3 DNA sequence: TGTGCCAGCACCAGGACTAGCGGGAACAATGAGCAGTTCTTC.

This chain uses TRBV25-1 with TRBJ1-2, with 8 nucleotides matching TRBD1. Germline CDR1 and CDR2: MGHDK and SYGVNS. The CDR3 extends over 12 amino acids. The ends lost 7 bases at V and 8 bases at J; junction bases unmatched: 6. CDR3 sequence reads: CASTPGTGGYTF. CDR3 nucleotide sequence: TGTGCCAGCACCCCCGGGACAGGCGGCTACACCTTC.

This clone was picked up one time. The chain employs TRBV5-1 and TRBJ1-1, with D possibly matching TRBD1 (6 bases). This CDR3 region has 13 residues. V was cut by 0 bases and J by 4 bases, with 7 bases left in between. Germline CDR1 is SGHRS and CDR2 is YFSETQ. The DNA of the CDR3 is TGCGCCAGCAGCTTGGAGGGGGTCACTGAAGCTTTCTTT. Its protein product is CASSLEGVTEAFF.